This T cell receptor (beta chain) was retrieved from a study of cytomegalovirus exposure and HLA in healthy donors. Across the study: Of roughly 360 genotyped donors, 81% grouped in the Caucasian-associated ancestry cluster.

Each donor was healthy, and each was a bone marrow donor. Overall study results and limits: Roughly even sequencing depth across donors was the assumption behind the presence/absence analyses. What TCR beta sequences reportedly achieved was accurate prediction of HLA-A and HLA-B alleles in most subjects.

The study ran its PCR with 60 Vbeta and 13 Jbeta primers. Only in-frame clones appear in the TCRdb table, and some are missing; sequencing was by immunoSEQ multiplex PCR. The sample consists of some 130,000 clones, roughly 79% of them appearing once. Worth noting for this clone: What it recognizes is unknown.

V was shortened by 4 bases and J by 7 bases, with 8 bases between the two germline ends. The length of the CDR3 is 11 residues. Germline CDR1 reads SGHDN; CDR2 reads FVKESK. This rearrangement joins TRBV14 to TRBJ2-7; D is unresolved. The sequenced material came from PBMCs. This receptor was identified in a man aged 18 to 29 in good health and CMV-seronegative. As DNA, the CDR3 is TGTGCCAGCAGCCGGGTGCGGGAGCAGTACTTC. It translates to CASSRVREQYF.